This T cell receptor beta chain was documented in a study of shared clonotypes between healthy human individuals. Study-level background: Each donor had three CD4 naive, three CD4 memory, two CD8 naive and one CD8 memory plate.

Naive CD8 isolation took CD45RO-negative cells positively selected for CCR7 and excluded terminally differentiated effector memory CD45RA+ cells. Donors were healthy HIV-negative adults without recent acute infections or vaccinations. Study-wide findings and caveats: Across a handful of donors, naive CD4 shared around 5.4%, naive CD8 under 4%, memory CD4 about 2.4%, memory CD8 around 0.42%.

The germline V gene encodes CDR1 LGHNA and CDR2 YSLEER. There are 15 residues in the CDR3. Trimming removed 2 bases from V and 3 bases from J; junction bases left unmatched: 4. Regarding this clone: The antigen is unknown.

On sorted subsets, replicate PCRs used roughly 190 ng DNA, or 25,000 to 35,000 T cell genomes. Libraries were prepared by immunoSEQ multiplex PCR; TCRdb keeps only in-frame clonotypes and omits some of them. The repertoire consists of about 2.1 million clones, with about 93% occurring once and the leading ten covering under 2%. The sample taken for sequencing was naive CD8+ T cells from PBMCs. The chain is built from TRBV4-3 and TRBJ1-1, with 9 bases that match TRBD1. The clonotype originates from a man aged 18 to 30 in good health. Some clones in this sample may be carry-over from other donors' samples. The CDR3 sequence is CASSQPGQGDTEAFF. The CDR3, as DNA: TGCGCCAGCAGCCAACCGGGACAGGGAGACACTGAAGCTTTCTTT.